The 5 T cell receptor beta chains presented below share a single source sample, sequenced in a study of blood T cell repertoires in COVID-19. Data came from immunoSEQ multiplex PCR; TCRdb stores just in-frame clones and leaves some out. The sample has 290,000 or so clones, around 87% seen once. Material for sequencing was peripheral blood. These receptors all come from a man between 65 and 85 years old with acute or convalescent COVID-19.

A note on this clone: The same CDR3 is also encoded by other DNA sequences in this sample. CDR3 DNA sequence: TGTGCCAGCAGTTTTAGGGGACGGGGGACTGAAGCTTTCTTT. Amino acid sequence: CASSFRGRGTEAFF. The chain links TRBV6-5 to TRBJ1-1, with a weak D call TRBD1 (5 bases). CDR3 length equals 14 residues. The germline V gene has CDR1 MNHEY and CDR2 SVGAGI. Trimming removed 4 bases from V and 5 bases from J, with 14 bases in between.

The CDR3 region has the DNA TGTGCCACCAGCAGAGGAGGTGGCGAGTCGCAAAAACTGTTTTTT. It specifies CATSRGGGESQKLFF. The chain uses TRBV15 and TRBJ1-4, with D uncertain. The CDR3 loop spans 15 amino acids. V was cut by 1 base and J by 9 bases, with 15 bases left in between. Germline V gene lookup returns CDR1 LNHNV and CDR2 YYDKDF (reference sequence).

The rearrangement joins TRBV6-6 to TRBJ2-6; unclear D gene. The V end was cut by 0 bases, the J end by 12 bases, with 15 bases between. CDR1 is MNHNY, CDR2 SVGAGI, per germline (reference sequence). The CDR3 totals 15 residues. CDR3 in DNA: TGTGCCAGCAGTTACTCGTATACCCGGTCAGGCGTCCTGACTTTC. Its translation is CASSYSYTRSGVLTF.

The J gene is TRBJ2-7, the V gene TRBV29-1; 9 bases agree with TRBD1. The CDR3 has 16 amino acids. After removal of 6 bases from V and 4 bases from J, the junction contained 16 bases not matched to a gene. Looked up from germline, CDR1 is SQVTM and CDR2 is ANQGSEA. CDR3 sequence reads: CSVDTRGQGYGYEQYF. CDR3 bases: TGCAGCGTCGACACCCGGGGACAGGGCTACGGATACGAGCAGTACTTC.

The chain combines TRBV7-9 with TRBJ2-1; 12 nucleotides match TRBD2. The CDR3 is made up of 15 amino acids. Germline V CDR1 and CDR2: SEHNR, FQNEAQ (reference sequence). V lost 5 bases to trimming and J lost 7 bases; unmatched junction nucleotides: 6. CDR3 coding DNA: TGTGCCAGCAGCCGGGGACTAGCGGGCGGGAATGAGCAGTTCTTC. Protein sequence: CASSRGLAGGNEQFF.